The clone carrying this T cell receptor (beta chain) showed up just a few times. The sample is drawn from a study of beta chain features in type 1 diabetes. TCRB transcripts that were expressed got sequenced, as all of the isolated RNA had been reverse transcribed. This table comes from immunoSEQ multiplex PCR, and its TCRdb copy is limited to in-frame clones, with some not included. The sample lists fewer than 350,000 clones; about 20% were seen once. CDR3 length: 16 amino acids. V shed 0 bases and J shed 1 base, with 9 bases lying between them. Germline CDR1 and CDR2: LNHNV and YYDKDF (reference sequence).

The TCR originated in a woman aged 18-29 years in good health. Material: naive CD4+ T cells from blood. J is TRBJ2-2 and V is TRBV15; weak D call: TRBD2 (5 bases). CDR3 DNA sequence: TGTGCCACCAGCAGAGAACCGGGGTGGAACACCGGGGAGCTGTTTTTT. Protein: CATSREPGWNTGELFF.